The following is a T cell receptor beta chain sequence with its context. The target of this receptor is not known. Base qualities are not at hand, and no much larger clone is one base apart. CDR1 and CDR2, per the germline V gene, are SGHRS and YFSETQ. V is pruned by 4 bases and J by 7 bases, leaving 10 bases of the junction without a gene match. The CDR3 starts with the cysteine, ends with the phenylalanine, and has 15 residues. Only the CDR3 DNA is retained, 45 bases long and in frame from the first base. TCRdb names Illumina NovaSeq 6000 as the instrument used. cDNA libraries for TCRalpha and TCRbeta were prepared by 5'RACE using constant-segment primers, with sample barcodes and unique molecular identifiers added. RNA was extracted from every sample with Trizol reagent. Amplification of the libraries took two PCR steps, and the second step added a second sample barcode plus Illumina TruSeq adapters. Sequencing of the libraries was done on an Illumina NovaSeq, producing 2 x 150 bp paired-end reads. As for the original processing: The reads were demultiplexed and collapsed into UMI-guided consensus sequences using migec v1.2.7. With mixcr v2.1.11, UMI consensuses were aligned to TRA and TRB V and J templates and assembled into clonotypes. A clonotype was counted as expanded or contracted only when both edgeR and NoisET called the clonotype significant, with the noise models trained on biological replicates. edgeR calls used a false discovery rate-adjusted p below 0.01 and a log2 fold-change threshold of 1. PCA with hierarchical clustering of max-normalized trajectories of the 1000 most abundant clonotypes was used as exploratory dynamics analysis. Separately sequenced CD4+ and CD8+ repertoires were used to assign a CD4 or CD8 phenotype to each responding clone. TCRdb reprocessing: public reads trimmed at Q25 with fastp, clones called with MiXCR, in-frame beta chains kept. One record per CDR3 amino acid sequence lists the most common genes and DNA. TCRdb, not the original authors, processed these V and J calls. This sample holds fewer than 300,000 distinct CDR3 sequences; approximately 18% were observed only once. The ten largest make up around 23% of the sample.

The data were taken from a study of T-cell memory formation after mild COVID-19 (dated by TCRdb to about 2021). As for the study more broadly: TCR sequence clusters from the two donors were found to be largely donor specific. In a couple of donors, T-cell clones that expanded and contracted after mild COVID-19 were tracked by sequencing TCRalpha and TCRbeta repertoires over time. Two young, previously healthy adult volunteers made up the cohort, one male and one female. What the research found in general, with its limitations: Contracting CD4+ clones turned up mainly in the CM and EM memory subsets, whereas EMRA was where CD8+ clones were enriched. Clones contracting from day 15 to 85 had balanced CD4/CD8 phenotypes, while a second wave expanding from day 15 to 37 was biased towards CD4+. SARS-CoV-2 specificity of the second-wave clones peaking on day 37 was not confirmed. The study included only two mild cases, and larger cohorts that include severe cases with pre-infection samples were judged to be necessary. Some responding clones were detected in pre-infection memory, suggesting pre-existing cross-reactive memory T cells joined the SARS-CoV-2 response.

PBMCs were isolated by Ficoll-Paque density gradient centrifugation. Sequences were obtained from PBMCs or a T cell subset sorted from them (not recorded which). The chain was built from TRBV5-1 and TRBJ2-2; TRBD1 fits 7 bases in the junction. The receptor comes from a man aged 18 to 29 who had mild COVID-19 (a few samples of this study predate the infection). The sample titles of this study are shuffled in the database, so cell type and time point are left out; the donor was told from shared clones. DNA sequence: TGCGCCAGCAGCATAGCCGGGACAGATAGCGGGGAGCTGTTTTTT. Its protein is CASSIAGTDSGELFF.